The next 16 T cell receptor beta chains were all read from a single sample in a study of ipilimumab plus nivolumab after autologous stem cell transplantation (dated by TCRdb to the early 2020s). Libraries came from the immunoSEQ multiplex PCR assay. The clones in this table, taken by TCRdb from immuneACCESS, are in-frame only. Not every clone is retained; where verified, under half of the shortfall comes from an unresolved V gene, and the cause of the rest is unknown. Recorded for this sample are some 17,000 clones; about 80% of them occurred a single time. 10% to 13% of the sample goes to the ten largest clones. Sample: PBMCs, taken in a trial of ipilimumab plus nivolumab as post-transplant consolidation. The receptors were gathered from a male donor with diffuse large B-cell lymphoma.

This rearrangement joins TRBV6-5 to TRBJ1-2; 7 bases fit TRBD1. This CDR3 is 12 amino acids long. The V and J ends lost 4 bases and 5 bases, in that order; junction bases with no gene match: 1. Germline assignment: CDR1 MNHEY and CDR2 SVGAGI. The CDR3 here is CASSSGGYGYTF. The CDR3 region has the DNA TGTGCCAGCAGTTCAGGGGGGTATGGCTACACCTTC.

CDR3 sequence reads: CASSWGQPIYTGELFF. The CDR3 bases are TGTGCCAGCAGCTGGGGACAGCCTATCTACACCGGGGAGCTGTTTTTT. The genes are TRBV5-6 and TRBJ2-2, with 7 nucleotides matching TRBD1. Germline V gives CDR1 SGHDT, CDR2 YYEEEE. The CDR3 has 16 amino acids. V was pared by 3 bases and J by 3 bases, with 8 bases of the junction left unmatched.

This chain joins TRBV7-2 and TRBJ2-3; D is perhaps TRBD2 (6 bases). Germline V gene sequence: CDR1 SGHTA, CDR2 FQGNSA. The CDR3 runs to 17 residues. Trimming shortened V by 5 bases and J by 0 bases, and 18 bases separated the two germline ends. The CDR3 loop is CASSSLPRGTSTDTQYF. The DNA for the CDR3 is TGTGCCAGCAGCAGCCTCCCTCGGGGGACTAGCACAGATACGCAGTATTTT.

The chain carries TRBV7-9 and TRBJ1-2; 7 bases are shared with TRBD1. The germline V gene encodes CDR1 SEHNR and CDR2 FQNEAQ (reference sequence). The length of the CDR3 is 16 residues. The junction had 11 bases not matched to a gene; V was cut back by 5 bases and J by 2 bases. In nucleotides, the CDR3 is TGTGCCAGCAGCCCGAGATTTAGGGGGCGCAACTATGGCTACACCTTC. This sequence encodes CASSPRFRGRNYGYTF. Looking up the rest from reference TRBV7-9 and TRBJ1-2 gives the full variable domain: DTGVSQNPRHKITKRGQNVTFRCDPISEHNRLYWYRQTLGQGPEFLTYFQNEAQLEKSRLLSDRFSAERPKGSFSTLEIQRTEQGDSAMYLCASSPRFRGRNYGYTFGSGTRLTVV.

The V and J genes are TRBV9 and TRBJ2-6, with D unresolved. This CDR3 is 16 amino acids long. CDR1 and CDR2 from the germline V gene are SGDLS and YYNGEE. V dropped 0 bases and J dropped 0 bases, with 7 bases sitting between them. The CDR3: CASSVAGPSGANVLTF. The CDR3 region has the DNA TGTGCCAGCAGCGTAGCCGGCCCCTCTGGGGCCAACGTCCTGACTTTC. Complete variable domain (other parts from reference TRBV9 and TRBJ2-6): DSGVTQTPKHLITATGQRVTLRCSPRSGDLSVYWYQQSLDQGLQFLIQYYNGEERAKGNILERFSAQQFPDLHSELNLSSLELGDSALYFCASSVAGPSGANVLTFGAGSRLTVL.

This rearrangement joins TRBV14 to TRBJ2-5; the D call may be TRBD1 or TRBD2 (5 bases each). CDR1 and CDR2 (germline): SGHDN, FVKESK. V was trimmed by 4 bases and J by 9 bases, leaving 15 bases between them. The CDR3 spans 13 residues. CDR3: CASSPRPLGAQYF. For the CDR3, the DNA is TGTGCCAGCAGCCCTCGGCCCCTGGGGGCCCAGTACTTC.

This clone was seen only a few times. This sequence joins TRBV11-2 and TRBJ2-5; TRBD2 agrees at 7 bases. The germline V gene encodes CDR1 SGHAT and CDR2 FQNNGV. The V and J ends lost 6 bases and 4 bases, in that order; junction bases with no gene match: 11. The CDR3 has 15 amino acids. CDR3 amino acids: CASRGGVAGRETQYF. CDR3 sequence (DNA): TGTGCCAGCAGGGGAGGGGTGGCGGGGAGAGAGACCCAGTACTTC.

This sequence joins TRBV27 and TRBJ1-6, with a possible D match to TRBD1 (5 bases). Germline V gives CDR1 MNHEY, CDR2 SMNVEV (reference sequence). The V end lost 6 bases, the J end lost 5 bases, and 11 bases lay between the germline ends. The CDR3 runs to 14 residues. The CDR3 here is CASSWEGNNSPLHF. The CDR3, as DNA: TGTGCCAGCAGCTGGGAGGGGAATAATTCACCCCTCCACTTT.

The chain carries TRBV18 and TRBJ2-5; 7 positions match TRBD1. Germline lookup yields CDR1 KGHSH and CDR2 LQKENI. Trimming cost V 1 base and J 4 bases; bases outside gene matches: 15. CDR3 size: 18 residues. The chain's CDR3 is CASSPRAGRQGVGETQYF. CDR3 DNA sequence: TGTGCCAGCTCACCACGGGCAGGGAGACAGGGCGTGGGAGAGACCCAGTACTTC.

This clone was detected only once. V gene TRBV6-6 combines with J gene TRBJ1-4; no reliable D call. This CDR3 spans 12 amino acids. Germline lookup yields CDR1 MNHNY and CDR2 SVGAGI (reference sequence). V dropped 6 bases and J dropped 12 bases, with 14 bases sitting between them. The CDR3 nucleotides are TGTGCCAGCAGCCCTCAGCCCGAAGAACTGTTTTTT. Its protein is CASSPQPEELFF.

This clone showed up just once. The chain is built from TRBV9 and TRBJ1-1; 11 bases agree with TRBD1. The trim removed 0 bases at V and 6 bases at J, leaving 7 bases unmatched. Germline loops: CDR1 SGDLS, CDR2 YYNGEE. This CDR3 region has 16 residues. CDR3 bases: TGTGCCAGCAGCGTAGGGACAGGGGGCGGGAGGCCTGAAGCTTTCTTT. It translates to CASSVGTGGGRPEAFF.

The V and J genes are TRBV9 and TRBJ1-1; D unclear. The CDR3 is 13 residues long. V was clipped by 1 base and J by 3 bases, with 7 bases between them. Looked up from germline, CDR1 is SGDLS and CDR2 is YYNGEE. CDR3 sequence (DNA): TGTGCCAGCAGCGTACTGCCGGACACTGAAGCTTTCTTT. Its protein product is CASSVLPDTEAFF.

The CDR3 region is CASSYPDSSGNTIYF. The CDR3 DNA sequence: TGTGCCAGCAGTTACCCTGATTCGTCTGGAAACACCATATATTTT. J is TRBJ1-3 and V is TRBV6-6; D gene unclear. The length of the CDR3 is 15 residues. The V end lost 2 bases, the J end lost 1 base, and 9 bases lay between the germline ends. Germline CDR1 is MNHNY and CDR2 is SVGAGI (reference sequence).

The rearrangement uses TRBV6-5 and TRBJ2-3, with TRBD2 identical over 10 bases. This CDR3 has 15 amino acids. V shed 6 bases and J 1 base; nucleotides not matched to a gene: 4. Germline assignment: CDR1 MNHEY and CDR2 SVGAGI. The CDR3 reads CASSATSGGTDTQYF. The CDR3 DNA is TGTGCCAGCAGCGCTACTAGCGGGGGCACAGATACGCAGTATTTT.

The chain couples TRBV5-1 to TRBJ1-2; a possible D gene is TRBD1 (5 bases). The V end lost 4 bases, the J end lost 7 bases, and 20 bases lay between the germline ends. The CDR3 covers 15 residues. Germline-derived CDR1 and CDR2 are SGHRS and YFSETQ. This CDR3 is CASSPYRGGTGGYTF. DNA of the CDR3: TGCGCCAGCAGCCCATACCGCGGGGGAACTGGTGGCTACACCTTC.

This clone was counted once. The V gene is TRBV6-5, the J gene TRBJ2-1; 10 nucleotides line up with TRBD1. V dropped 2 bases and J dropped 9; count of bases not matched to a gene: 7. Germline CDR1 and CDR2: MNHEY and SVGAGI. The CDR3 has 15 amino acids. CDR3 loop: CASSYEGQGNSEQFF. DNA for the CDR3: TGTGCCAGCAGTTACGAGGGACAGGGGAATAGTGAGCAGTTCTTC.